The source of this T cell receptor (beta chain) is a study of T cell responses to AZD1222 COVID-19 vaccine. Study as a whole: Researchers grouped second doses given at about 4 or about 12 weeks into one pool.

Germline V gene sequence: CDR1 MNHEY, CDR2 SVGAGI. CDR3 length equals 13 residues. Regarding this clone: The antigen remains undetermined. One end of the junction is discordant with germline, which a read error may explain.

The method was immunoSEQ multiplex PCR; TCRdb's version includes in-frame clones alone and lacks a portion of them. The sample shows 180,000 or so clones, about 91% of them seen only once. General study findings and limits: No day 14 peak samples; only post-peak repertoires were characterized. Donors were chiefly white British, with a greater number of females, and clonal diversity was perhaps underestimated. Distributed over spike, vaccine-associated CD4 TCRs predominated at 160-218 and 743-854.

The sample in question was peripheral blood, obtained on day 0 of AZD1222 vaccination. The V gene is TRBV6-5, the J gene TRBJ2-2; D may be TRBD1 or TRBD2 (5 bases each). This TCR derives from an adult in good health. Written as DNA, the CDR3 is TGTGCCAGCAGTCCCATTGGGACCGGAGAGCTGTTTTTT. Translated: CASSPIGTGELFF.